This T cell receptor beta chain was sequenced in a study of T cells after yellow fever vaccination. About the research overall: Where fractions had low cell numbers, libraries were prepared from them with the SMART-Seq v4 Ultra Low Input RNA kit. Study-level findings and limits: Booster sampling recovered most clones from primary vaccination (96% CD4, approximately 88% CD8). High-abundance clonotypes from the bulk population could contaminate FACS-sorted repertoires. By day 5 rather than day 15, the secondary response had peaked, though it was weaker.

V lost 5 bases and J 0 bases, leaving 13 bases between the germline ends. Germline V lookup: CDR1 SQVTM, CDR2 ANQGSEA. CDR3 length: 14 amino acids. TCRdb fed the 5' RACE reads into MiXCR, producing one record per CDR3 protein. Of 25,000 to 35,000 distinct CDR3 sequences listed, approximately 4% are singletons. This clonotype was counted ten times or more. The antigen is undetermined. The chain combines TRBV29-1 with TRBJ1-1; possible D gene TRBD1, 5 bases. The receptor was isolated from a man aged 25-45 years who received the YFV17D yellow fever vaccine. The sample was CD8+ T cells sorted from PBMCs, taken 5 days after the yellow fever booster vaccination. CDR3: CSVFRVQMNTEAFF. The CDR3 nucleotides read TGCAGCGTTTTCAGGGTCCAGATGAACACTGAAGCTTTCTTT.